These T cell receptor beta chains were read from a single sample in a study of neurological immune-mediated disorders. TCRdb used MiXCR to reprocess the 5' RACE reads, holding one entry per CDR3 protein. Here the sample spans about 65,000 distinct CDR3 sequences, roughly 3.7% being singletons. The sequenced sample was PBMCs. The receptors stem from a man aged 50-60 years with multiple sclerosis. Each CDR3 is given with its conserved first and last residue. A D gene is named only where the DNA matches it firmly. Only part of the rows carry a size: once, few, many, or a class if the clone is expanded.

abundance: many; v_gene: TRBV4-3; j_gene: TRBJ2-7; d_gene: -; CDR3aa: CASSQDLGASAAYEQYF; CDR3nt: TGCGCCAGCAGCCAAGATCTCGGGGCTAGCGCCGCCTACGAGCAGTACTTC
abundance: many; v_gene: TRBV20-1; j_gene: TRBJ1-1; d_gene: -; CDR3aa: CSATRGGRNTEAFF; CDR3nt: TGCAGTGCTACCCGGGGGGGCCGGAACACTGAAGCTTTCTTT
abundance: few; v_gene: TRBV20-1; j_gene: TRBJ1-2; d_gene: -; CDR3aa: CSAGRQGKKGNGYTF; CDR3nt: TGCAGTGCTGGAAGGCAGGGGAAGAAAGGGAATGGCTACACCTTC
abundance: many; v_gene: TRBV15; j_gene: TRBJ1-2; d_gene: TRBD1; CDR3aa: CATSRNAGQGTAGYTF; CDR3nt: TGTGCCACCAGCAGAAACGCCGGACAGGGAACGGCTGGCTACACCTTC
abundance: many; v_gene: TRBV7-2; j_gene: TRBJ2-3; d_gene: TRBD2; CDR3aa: CASSLTLLASGAADTQYF; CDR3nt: TGTGCCAGCAGCTTGACGTTGTTGGCTAGCGGGGCCGCAGATACGCAGTATTTT
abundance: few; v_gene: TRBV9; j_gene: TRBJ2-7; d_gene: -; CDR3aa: CASSVGHTKHEQYF; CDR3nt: TGTGCCAGCAGCGTAGGCCATACAAAACACGAGCAGTACTTC
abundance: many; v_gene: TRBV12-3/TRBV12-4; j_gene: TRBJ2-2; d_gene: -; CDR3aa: CASRLTATGELFF; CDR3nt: TGTGCCAGCAGGCTGACTGCCACCGGGGAGCTGTTTTTT
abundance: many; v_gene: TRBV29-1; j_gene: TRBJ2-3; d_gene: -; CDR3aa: CSVQGRNTDTQYF; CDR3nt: TGCAGCGTTCAGGGCAGAAACACAGATACGCAGTATTTT
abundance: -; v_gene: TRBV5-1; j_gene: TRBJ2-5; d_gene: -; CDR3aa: CASRLEETQYF; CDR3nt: TGCGCCAGCAGGTTAGAAGAGACCCAGTACTTC
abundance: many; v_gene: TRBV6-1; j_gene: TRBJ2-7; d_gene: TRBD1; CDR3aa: CASSYRGPYEQYF; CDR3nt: TGTGCCAGCAGCTACAGGGGACCCTACGAGCAGTACTTC
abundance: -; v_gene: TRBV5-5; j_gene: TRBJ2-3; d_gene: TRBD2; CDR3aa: CASSPPLSGGTDTQYF; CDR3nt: TGTGCCAGCAGCCCCCCGCTTAGCGGGGGCACAGATACGCAGTATTTT
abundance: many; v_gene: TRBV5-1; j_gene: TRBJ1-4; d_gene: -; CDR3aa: CASSLLATNEKLFF; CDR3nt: TGCGCCAGCAGCTTGCTAGCAACTAATGAAAAACTGTTTTTT
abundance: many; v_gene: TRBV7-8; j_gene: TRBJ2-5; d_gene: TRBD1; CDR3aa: CASSSAGTVGMETQYF; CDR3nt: TGTGCCAGCAGCTCGGCCGGGACAGTGGGCATGGAGACCCAGTACTTC
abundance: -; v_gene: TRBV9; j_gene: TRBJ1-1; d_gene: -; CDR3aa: CASSVVGELNTEAFF; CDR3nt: TGTGCCAGCAGCGTAGTAGGGGAGTTGAACACTGAAGCTTTCTTT
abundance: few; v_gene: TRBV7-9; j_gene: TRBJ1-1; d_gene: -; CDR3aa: CASSLGSGIVGQKAFF; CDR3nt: TGTGCCAGCAGCTTAGGGTCAGGGATCGTCGGTCAGAAGGCTTTCTTT